The 27 T cell receptor beta chains below all came from one sample that was sequenced in a study of cytomegalovirus exposure and HLA in healthy donors. Both 60 Vbeta primers and 13 Jbeta primers went into the PCR. The data were produced by immunoSEQ multiplex PCR, yet TCRdb's version contains in-frame clones alone and is incomplete. The table records around 150,000 clones, roughly 70% of them present only once. The sample comprised PBMCs. The receptors derive from a man aged 50 to 60 in good health and CMV-seropositive.

The chain is built from TRBV7-9 and TRBJ2-4, with D perhaps matching TRBD1 (6 bases). Looked up from germline, CDR1 is SEHNR and CDR2 is FQNEAQ (reference sequence). The length of the CDR3 is 16 residues. V was clipped by 2 bases and J by 5 bases, with 16 bases between them. CDR3 bases: TGTGCCAGCAGCTTACAGATGGGGGCAGGCCAAAACATTCAGTACTTC. Its translation is CASSLQMGAGQNIQYF.

This chain connects TRBV5-8 to TRBJ1-6; tentatively, D is TRBD1 (6 bases). Germline V gives CDR1 SGHTS, CDR2 YDEGEE. With 2 bases removed from V and 0 bases from J, the gap between germline ends came to 6 bases. The CDR3 contains 15 residues. In DNA form, the CDR3 reads TGTGCCAGCAGCTTAGGGGGCTCCTATAATTCACCCCTCCACTTT. Translated: CASSLGGSYNSPLHF.

This chain uses TRBV5-1 with TRBJ2-1; TRBD2 matches at 15 bases. V gave up 4 bases and J gave up 6 bases; unmatched junction bases: 5. In germline, CDR1 is SGHRS, CDR2 YFSETQ. The CDR3 totals 16 residues. The CDR3 DNA follows: TGCGCCAGCAGCGCAGGACTAGCGGGAGGGCCCAATGAGCAGTTCTTC. As protein: CASSAGLAGGPNEQFF.

This clone was seen only a few times. The chain is built from TRBV6-6 and TRBJ1-1; D is unresolved. V lost 8 bases to trimming and J lost 7 bases, with 8 bases between them. The CDR3 loop spans 10 amino acids. Germline lookup yields CDR1 MNHNY and CDR2 SVGAGI (reference sequence). The CDR3: CASHGVEAFF. CDR3 DNA: TGTGCCAGCCACGGGGTTGAAGCTTTCTTT.

This clone was found a few times. The V gene is TRBV5-5, the J gene TRBJ1-5; TRBD1 is a possible D gene (6 bases). Looked up from germline, CDR1 is SGHKS and CDR2 is YYEKEE (reference sequence). V was clipped by 0 bases and J by 2 bases, with 12 bases between them. The CDR3 consists of 16 residues. Written as DNA, the CDR3 is TGTGCCAGCAGCTTGGGAACTGAGGGGGGCAATCAGCCCCAGCATTTT. This gives the protein CASSLGTEGGNQPQHF.

Comment on this clone: Other DNA variants within this sample encode the same CDR3. The V gene is TRBV11-3, the J gene TRBJ2-5; D remains ambiguous. The CDR3 is 13 amino acids. Looked up from germline, CDR1 is SGHNT and CDR2 is YENEEA. V was clipped by 5 bases and J by 1 base, with 8 bases between them. The CDR3 DNA is TGTGCCAGCAGCGCCGGGTTCCAAGAGACCCAGTACTTC. It encodes CASSAGFQETQYF.

The V gene is TRBV27, the J gene TRBJ2-3; 7 bases line up with TRBD2. This CDR3 has 14 amino acids. Germline V gives CDR1 MNHEY, CDR2 SMNVEV (reference sequence). The V segment lost 6 bases and the J segment 5 bases; nucleotides outside the gene matches: 8. The CDR3 loop is CASRTLLAEDTQYF. CDR3 nucleotides: TGTGCCAGCAGAACTCTTCTAGCGGAAGATACGCAGTATTTT.

J is TRBJ1-5 and V is TRBV5-4; D is unclear. Germline V CDR1 and CDR2: SGHNT, YYREEE (reference sequence). The V and J ends lost 2 bases and 2 bases respectively, with 11 bases between them. There are 15 residues in the CDR3. As DNA, the CDR3 is TGTGCCAGCAGCTTCAGGAGCGGTGGCAATCAGCCCCAGCATTTT. Encoded protein: CASSFRSGGNQPQHF.

The chain uses TRBV20-1 and TRBJ1-1, with a possible D match to TRBD1 (6 bases). The germline gives CDR1 DFQATT, CDR2 SNEGSKA (reference sequence). This CDR3 region has 11 residues. Trimming stripped 5 bases from V and 10 bases from J, with 14 bases between. The CDR3 DNA follows: TGCAGTGCTTGGACAGCCGTGAGAGCTTTCTTT. Its protein product is CSAWTAVRAFF.

The chain is built from TRBV5-6 and TRBJ1-1, with D uncertain. The V gene's germline CDR1 is SGHDT and CDR2 YYEEEE. This CDR3 spans 15 amino acids. Trimming removed 2 bases at V and 8 bases at J, with 19 bases between. CDR3 amino acids: CASSFEPGSLREAFF. CDR3 nucleotide sequence: TGTGCCAGCAGCTTTGAGCCCGGGAGCCTACGAGAAGCTTTCTTT.

A few counts support this clone. The DNA for the CDR3 is TGTGCCAGCGACAACAGATTGAACACTGAAGCTTTCTTT. Its protein is CASDNRLNTEAFF. The rearrangement uses TRBV6-6 and TRBJ1-1, with no clear D. The CDR3 has 13 residues. V dropped 8 bases and J dropped 0 bases, with 10 bases sitting between them. Germline loops: CDR1 MNHNY, CDR2 SVGAGI (reference sequence).

The chain employs TRBV19 and TRBJ1-1; D is undetermined. The germline gives CDR1 LNHDA, CDR2 SQIVND (reference sequence). V shed 0 bases and J shed 10 bases, with 12 bases lying between them. The CDR3 sequence is 13 residues long. The chain's CDR3 is CASSIDGRSGAFF. The CDR3 bases are TGTGCCAGTAGTATAGACGGCCGGAGTGGAGCTTTCTTT.

This clone was recorded only once. The chain uses TRBV2 and TRBJ1-1; no clear D gene. V lost 6 bases and J 1 base, leaving 15 bases between the germline ends. The CDR3 is 15 amino acids. Germline V lookup: CDR1 SNHLY, CDR2 FYNNEI. CDR3 region: CASRVHDNKNTEAFF. CDR3 coding DNA: TGTGCCAGCAGAGTACACGATAACAAGAACACTGAAGCTTTCTTT.

The chain employs TRBV5-1 and TRBJ2-1; D is possibly TRBD1 (5 bases). V was cut by 1 base and J by 5 bases, with 10 bases left in between. The length of the CDR3 is 14 residues. Germline loops: CDR1 SGHRS, CDR2 YFSETQ. The CDR3 sequence: CASSLMGPNNEQFF. Here the CDR3 DNA reads TGCGCCAGCAGCTTGATGGGGCCTAACAATGAGCAGTTCTTC.

This rearrangement joins TRBV7-3 to TRBJ2-1; the match to TRBD2 covers 7 bases. CDR3 length equals 15 residues. Germline trimming cut 1 base from V and 7 bases from J; bases unmatched to any gene: 7. Per germline, CDR1 SGHTA and CDR2 FQGTGA. Here the CDR3 DNA reads TGTGCCAGCAGCTTAATGGGGTCTAGCGGAAATGAGCAGTTCTTC. As protein: CASSLMGSSGNEQFF.

Regarding this clone: Other DNA sequences within the sample encode an identical CDR3. The chain links TRBV6-5 to TRBJ2-5, with 8 bases aligning to TRBD1. The CDR3 sequence is 15 residues long. The V gene's germline CDR1 is MNHEY and CDR2 SVGAGI. The trim removed 5 bases at V and 9 bases at J, leaving 14 bases unmatched. CDR3 sequence (DNA): TGTGCCAGCAGTGCCCGGACAGGGCCAACGGGGGCCCAGTACTTC. Encoded protein: CASSARTGPTGAQYF.

The rearrangement joins TRBV10-1 to TRBJ2-1; 9 bases line up with TRBD2. CDR1 is WNHNN and CDR2 is SYGVQD in the germline V gene (reference sequence). V was clipped by 3 bases and J by 4 bases; unmatched bases: 10. This CDR3 comprises 17 residues. The chain's CDR3 is CASSDGAGGPLYNEQFF. Here the CDR3 DNA reads TGCGCCAGCAGTGACGGGGCGGGGGGGCCCTTGTACAATGAGCAGTTCTTC.

The gene calls are TRBV2 and TRBJ2-7; TRBD1 agrees at 8 bases. V trimming: 7 bases; J trimming: 0 bases; junction bases outside the gene matches: 14. This CDR3 spans 17 amino acids. Germline V gene lookup returns CDR1 SNHLY and CDR2 FYNNEI. CDR3 region: CASIALAGTGTSYEQYF. CDR3 coding DNA: TGTGCCAGCATCGCACTAGCAGGGACAGGAACCTCCTACGAGCAGTACTTC.

The chain employs TRBV11-2 and TRBJ2-3, with D unclear. CDR1 is SGHAT, CDR2 FQNNGV, per germline. The V end was cut by 0 bases, the J end by 1 base, with 5 bases between. The length of the CDR3 is 14 residues. The CDR3 DNA reads as TGTGCCAGCAGCTTAGATGCGGGCACAGATACGCAGTATTTT. This translates into CASSLDAGTDTQYF.

V and J are TRBV5-4 and TRBJ2-5; 7 positions match TRBD2. J was trimmed by 5 bases and V by 2 bases; bases with no gene match: 9. CDR1 and CDR2 from the germline V gene are SGHNT and YYREEE (reference sequence). The CDR3 loop spans 15 amino acids. The CDR3 DNA is TGTGCCAGCAGCTTAACCGGCGGGAGTGGTGAGACCCAGTACTTC. As protein: CASSLTGGSGETQYF.

The rearrangement joins TRBV25-1 to TRBJ1-4, with D possibly being TRBD1 (6 bases). This CDR3 is 14 amino acids long. V lost 4 bases and J lost 8, with 14 bases in between. Germline-derived CDR1 and CDR2 are MGHDK and SYGVNS. The CDR3 DNA reads as TGTGCCAGCAGTGGGACAGCCTATTACGAAAAACTGTTTTTT. It specifies CASSGTAYYEKLFF.

The chain has TRBV4-1 and TRBJ2-1; a weak D match, TRBD2 (6 bases). The ends were cut back, 1 base at V and 2 bases at J, with 15 bases in the middle. Germline CDR1 and CDR2: MGHRA and YSYEKL. This CDR3 comprises 17 residues. CDR3 DNA: TGCGCCAGCAGCCAAGCTCGCGGGGAAGGGCCCTACAATGAGCAGTTCTTC. Translated: CASSQARGEGPYNEQFF.

This clone was counted between two and nine times. The CDR3 DNA reads as TGCAGCGTTGAGTTAGCCCGGGGGGCTAGCGGGAACTTCGGGGGAGAGACCCAGTACTTC. Its protein is CSVELARGASGNFGGETQYF. The chain uses TRBV29-1 and TRBJ2-5, with 9 bases that match TRBD2. CDR3 length: 20 amino acids. Germline lookup yields CDR1 SQVTM and CDR2 ANQGSEA. V lost 3 bases to trimming and J lost 4 bases; unmatched junction nucleotides: 24.

The V and J genes are TRBV6-5 and TRBJ2-7; 7 bases fit TRBD1. The ends lost 5 bases at V and 1 base at J; junction bases unmatched: 2. The germline V gene encodes CDR1 MNHEY and CDR2 SVGAGI. This CDR3 spans 13 amino acids. The CDR3 coding sequence is TGTGCCAGCAGTGGGACAGAATCCTACGAGCAGTACTTC. This codes for CASSGTESYEQYF.

In its sample, this clone was seen a few times. This chain links TRBV18 with TRBJ2-1; the match to TRBD2 covers 8 bases. Germline CDR1 reads KGHSH; CDR2 reads LQKENI. The V gene end was trimmed by 0 bases and the J gene end by 5 bases; junction bases not matched to a gene: 9. The length of the CDR3 is 17 residues. CDR3 region: CASSPPQRGIENNEQFF. For the CDR3, the DNA is TGTGCCAGCTCACCACCCCAGCGGGGGATTGAGAACAATGAGCAGTTCTTC.

The chain couples TRBV5-4 to TRBJ2-1, with TRBD2 matching over 8 bases. CDR1 SGHNT and CDR2 YYREEE come from the germline V gene (reference sequence). This CDR3 has 15 residues. V shed 3 bases, J shed 7 bases, and the junction held 9 bases outside the gene matches. CDR3: CASSSPDGRVNEQFF. The CDR3 coding sequence is TGTGCCAGCAGCTCCCCTGACGGGAGGGTTAATGAGCAGTTCTTC.

This clone showed up many times. This chain links TRBV29-1 with TRBJ2-7; the match to TRBD1 covers 7 bases. CDR1 and CDR2 (germline): SQVTM, ANQGSEA. The CDR3 consists of 12 residues. V shed 6 bases, J shed 0 bases, and the junction held 2 bases outside the gene matches. For the CDR3, the DNA is TGCAGCGTGGGGACAGACTCCTACGAGCAGTACTTC. Its translation is CSVGTDSYEQYF.